These 8 T cell receptor beta chains originate from one sample sequenced in a study of cytomegalovirus exposure and HLA in healthy donors (dated by TCRdb to about 2017). The receptor library was made with the immunoSEQ multiplex PCR assay. For the multiplex PCR, a mixture combining 60 forward primers for TCR Vbeta segments and 13 reverse primers for TCR Jbeta segments was used. TCRdb took this table from immuneACCESS and kept in-frame rearrangements with V and J called. Such tables lack part of the clones; where checked against another copy, unresolved V genes explain under half of the gap, and the rest is unexplained. The sample's records list some 150,000 clones. The top ten constitute 2.7% of the sample. Sequencing input: PBMCs. The receptors shown here come from a man aged 40-49 years in good health and CMV-seronegative.

The chain carries TRBV19 and TRBJ1-1, with D possibly being TRBD1 (6 bases). The CDR3 is 16 amino acids. CDR1 and CDR2 from the germline V gene are LNHDA and SQIVND (reference sequence). V dropped 4 bases and J dropped 1 base, with 16 bases sitting between them. The CDR3 coding sequence is TGTGCCAGTAGTACCTCAGGGGCCCCATGGAACACTGAAGCTTTCTTT. It codes for CASSTSGAPWNTEAFF. The whole variable domain, filled in from reference TRBV19 and TRBJ1-1, reads DGGITQSPKYLFRKEGQNVTLSCEQNLNHDAMYWYRQDPGQGLRLIYYSQIVNDFQKGDIAEGYSVSREKKESFPLTVTSAQKNPTAFYLCASSTSGAPWNTEAFFGQGTRLTVV.

The CDR3 sequence: CASSQVSGAGTDTQYF. The DNA for the CDR3 is TGTGCCAGCAGCCAAGTTTCTGGGGCTGGCACAGATACGCAGTATTTT. The chain carries TRBV4-2 and TRBJ2-3; maybe TRBD1 (5 bases). Looked up from germline, CDR1 is LGHNA and CDR2 is YNFKEQ. V was clipped by 1 base and J by 1 base, with 12 bases between them. This CDR3 spans 16 amino acids.

J is TRBJ2-7 and V is TRBV9; 7 nucleotides agree with TRBD2. V lost 4 bases, J lost 0 bases, and 7 bases stayed unmatched. The CDR3 has 15 amino acids. CDR1 is SGDLS, CDR2 YYNGEE, per germline. The CDR3 DNA reads as TGTGCCAGCAGCCCCGTGGGGGGGGTCTCCTACGAGCAGTACTTC. Translated: CASSPVGGVSYEQYF. The complete variable domain, with remaining parts taken from reference TRBV9 and TRBJ2-7, reads DSGVTQTPKHLITATGQRVTLRCSPRSGDLSVYWYQQSLDQGLQFLIQYYNGEERAKGNILERFSAQQFPDLHSELNLSSLELGDSALYFCASSPVGGVSYEQYFGPGTRLTVT.

This rearrangement joins TRBV11-1 to TRBJ2-5; possible D gene TRBD2, 6 bases. Germline CDR1 reads SGHAT; CDR2 reads FQDESV (reference sequence). Trimming left V 4 bases short and J 2 bases short, with 14 bases between. The CDR3 totals 15 residues. The CDR3 here is CASSSGSSVQETQYF. Here the CDR3 DNA reads TGTGCCAGCAGCTCCGGGAGTTCAGTACAAGAGACCCAGTACTTC.

The genes are TRBV7-2 and TRBJ1-1, with D uncertain. V dropped 5 bases and J dropped 2 bases, with 9 bases sitting between them. Per germline, CDR1 SGHTA and CDR2 FQGNSA. CDR3 length: 13 amino acids. DNA of the CDR3: TGTGCCAGCAGCCCCAGACAAAACACTGAAGCTTTCTTT. Encoded protein: CASSPRQNTEAFF. The full variable domain, with the rest looked up from reference TRBV7-2 and TRBJ1-1, is GAGVSQSPSNKVTEKGKDVELRCDPISGHTALYWYRQSLGQGLEFLIYFQGNSAPDKSGLPSDRFSAERTGGSVSTLTIQRTQQEDSAVYLCASSPRQNTEAFFGQGTRLTVV.

The rearrangement uses TRBV7-3 and TRBJ2-7; TRBD2 might be the D (5 bases). Germline lookup yields CDR1 SGHTA and CDR2 FQGTGA. The CDR3 is 15 amino acids. Trimming cost V 1 base and J 3 bases, with 13 bases left between them. In nucleotides, the CDR3 is TGTGCCAGCAGCTTAAGTTACGGGAAGAGCTACGAGCAGTACTTC. Translating gives CASSLSYGKSYEQYF.

The gene calls are TRBV7-9 and TRBJ2-5; TRBD1 might be the D (6 bases). The CDR3 has 15 amino acids. From germline, CDR1 is SEHNR and CDR2 FQNEAQ (reference sequence). Trimming removed 1 base from V and 5 bases from J, with 14 bases in between. The DNA of the CDR3 is TGTGCCAGCAGCTTAGAGAGCCTAAGGGGGGAGACCCAGTACTTC. It codes for CASSLESLRGETQYF.

V and J are TRBV19 and TRBJ1-1; D uncertain. The CDR3 has 13 residues. Germline CDR1 and CDR2: LNHDA and SQIVND (reference sequence). The V end lost 7 bases, the J end lost 0 bases, and 9 bases lay between the germline ends. CDR3 loop: CASMGLLNTEAFF. The CDR3 nucleotides are TGTGCCAGTATGGGCCTCCTGAACACTGAAGCTTTCTTT.